Listed below are T cell receptor beta chains from one sample, sequenced in a study of CD8 T cells in Susac syndrome. TCRdb processed the immunoSEQ multiplex PCR reads anew with MiXCR; each CDR3 protein has one entry. The repertoire consists of about 81,000 distinct CDR3 sequences, with approximately 93% occurring once and the leading ten covering roughly 1%. Sequencing was performed on CD8+ T cells from PBMCs. The receptors were gathered from a human donor with Susac syndrome. CDR3s leave out the opening cysteine and the closing phenylalanine or tryptophan. The D gene is left open where the match is weak. A clone size is listed for some rows: how often the clone was seen (once, few, many), or a class if it is expanded.

D,size,V,CDR3
-,-,TRBV7-4,ASSYRLPHNQPQH
-,-,TRBV4-2,ASSQEGGLLTDHNEQF
TRBD1,-,TRBV27,ASSLSDRAGEKLF
TRBD1,-,TRBV7-3,ASSEDRDGANVLT
-,-,TRBV5-6,ASSLAAETQY
-,-,TRBV19,ATRDRSYEQY
-,once,TRBV28,ASSLLRDQY
-,-,TRBV15,ATSRDIANEQF
TRBD2,-,TRBV18,ASSTVLGLAETQY
-,-,TRBV3-1,ASSQLGRNTGELF
-,-,TRBV7-6,ASSPTGILQETQY
-,-,TRBV30,AWSELVADTQY
-,-,TRBV27,ASSPDFNLDTQY
TRBD2,-,TRBV7-2,ASSPEREGVDTQY
-,-,TRBV27,ASSGIDEKLF
-,-,TRBV7-9,ASTPITDANTGELF
TRBD2,-,TRBV7-2,ASSPRGNPVYNEQF
TRBD2,-,TRBV6-4,ASSDSTSGSTGELF
-,-,TRBV7-9,ASSLASRGEWDNEQF
-,-,TRBV27,ASTASNYEQY
-,once,TRBV29-1,SVDGSLAGPTDTQY
-,-,TRBV6-5,ASTDPGNRETQY
TRBD1,-,TRBV5-1,ASSPPGTGAFYEQY
-,-,TRBV13,ASSLGDINSPLH
TRBD2,-,TRBV7-3,ASSALGGSTDTQY
TRBD2,-,TRBV13,ASTSRGGSYNEQF
-,-,TRBV5-1,ASSPVAPQETQY
TRBD1,-,TRBV15,ATSTGTGSSLTIIGEQF
TRBD1,once,TRBV5-6,ASSLAGTENEKLF
-,-,TRBV6-2/TRBV6-3,ASSYFSGGEQY
-,-,TRBV15,ATSGQGYNEQF
TRBD1,-,TRBV13,ASSMTGDYEQY
TRBD1,-,TRBV7-9,ASSPVEDRTSYEQY
-,-,TRBV18,ASSPDVGANTGELF
-,-,TRBV3-1,ASSQEDLRGYT
-,-,TRBV29-1,SAISETYEQY
-,-,TRBV5-1,ASSTWGNGDNEQF
TRBD1,-,TRBV7-9,ASSLAGTVTPEQY
TRBD2,-,TRBV4-3,ASSQDPLAGISLYNEQF
-,-,TRBV27,ASSYSSGVYEQY
-,-,TRBV20-1,SAPIGRPEAF
-,-,TRBV27,ASSLGQAGTYGYT
-,-,TRBV30,ALDYNEQF
-,-,TRBV14,ASSQTDYTEAF
-,-,TRBV2,ASRGRAEAF
-,-,TRBV6-2/TRBV6-3,ASSYVKGISYEQY
TRBD1,-,TRBV4-1,ASSQDGGTGGGGEQF
-,-,TRBV28,ASSLRVGGAPNQPQH
-,-,TRBV6-1,ASSPTEQTYNSPLH
TRBD2,-,TRBV20-1,SARVAGAQETQY
-,-,TRBV4-3,ASSQDIGILNYGYT
-,once,TRBV14,ASSQDLRTEQF
TRBD1,-,TRBV29-1,SVLQGEETQY
TRBD2,-,TRBV11-3,ASSQTPLTSGSGQF
-,-,TRBV7-9,ASSLNAGSTDTQY
-,-,TRBV6-5,ASSYSAGPSSYEQY
-,-,TRBV20-1,SFSASSYNEQF
TRBD1,-,TRBV9,ASSTKDRGPEAF
TRBD1,-,TRBV12-3/TRBV12-4,AIQGARREKLF
-,-,TRBV29-1,SVEGDTYNEQF